This T cell receptor (beta chain) is drawn from a study of neurological immune-mediated disorders. Study outcomes and limitations: The greatest TCR clonal expansion occurred in HTLV-1-associated myelopathy and the least in multiple sclerosis, which fell below healthy controls.

This clonotype was seen at least ten times. Its specificity is not known. J was trimmed by 6 bases and V by 1 base; bases with no gene match: 0. The germline V gene has CDR1 LNHNV and CDR2 YYDKDF (reference sequence). The CDR3 is 13 residues long. The cDNA was synthesized by 5'RACE incorporating 10-nucleotide random UMIs. A single run covered 15-18 subjects with over 180 million TCR-beta sequences. From the 5' RACE reads, TCRdb called clonotypes with MiXCR, one entry per CDR3 protein. The table has fewer than 60,000 distinct CDR3 sequences, around a tenth seen once. The sequence was collected from a man aged 70-80 years with HTLV-1-associated myelopathy (HAM/TSP). Sequenced input: PBMCs. This rearrangement joins TRBV15 to TRBJ2-7, with TRBD2 identical over 10 bases. The CDR3 sequence: CATSRGLAGEQYF. CDR3 sequence (DNA): TGTGCCACCAGCAGAGGACTAGCGGGCGAGCAGTACTTC.